The T cell receptor beta chain under discussion was sequenced for a study of T cell responses to AZD1222 COVID-19 vaccine. Overall study findings and caveats: Spike-specific TCR depth and breadth grew after two AZD1222 doses. Of spike-specific TCRs, nearly half reportedly target regions left unmutated in variants. Baseline antibody screening turned up just a handful of seropositive AZD1222 recipients.

This clone has a handful of counts. Its antigen remains unidentified. The table came from immunoSEQ multiplex PCR; TCRdb's copy has only in-frame clones and leaves some out. There are 120,000 or so clones in the sample; 85% to 90% occur only once, and 7.7% lies in the top ten. The CDR3 length is 14 residues. Germline CDR1 reads SQVTM; CDR2 reads ANQGSEA. V was shortened by 6 bases and J by 5 bases, with 19 bases between the two germline ends. The source material was peripheral blood, sampled on day 0 of AZD1222 vaccination. The V call is TRBV29-1, the J call TRBJ1-1; a possible D gene is TRBD1 (6 bases). The receptor was derived from an adult in good health. DNA for the CDR3: TGCAGCGTGTCCCGGGACATTTTACGGACTGAAGCTTTCTTT. It yields the protein CSVSRDILRTEAFF. The full variable domain, completed using reference TRBV29-1 and TRBJ1-1, is SAVISQKPSRDICQRGTSLTIQCQVDSQVTMMFWYRQQPGQSLTLIATANQGSEATYESGFVIDKFPISRPNLTFSTLTVSNMSPEDSSIYLCSVSRDILRTEAFFGQGTRLTVV.